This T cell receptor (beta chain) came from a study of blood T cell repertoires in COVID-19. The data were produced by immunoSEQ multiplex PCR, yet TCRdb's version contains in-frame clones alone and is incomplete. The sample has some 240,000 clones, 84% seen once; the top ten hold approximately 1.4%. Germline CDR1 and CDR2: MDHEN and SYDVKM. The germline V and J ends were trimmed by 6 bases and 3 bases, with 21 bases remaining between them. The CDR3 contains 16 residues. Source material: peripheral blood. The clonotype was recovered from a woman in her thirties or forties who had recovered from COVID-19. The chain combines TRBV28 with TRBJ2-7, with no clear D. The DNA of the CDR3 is TGTGCCAGCAGCTCTGGTTCAGCAGCAGGCTTCTACGAGCAGTACTTC. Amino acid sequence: CASSSGSAAGFYEQYF.